The rows below give T cell receptor beta chains drawn from one sample of a study of T cell responses to AZD1222 COVID-19 vaccine. Sequencing used immunoSEQ multiplex PCR; TCRdb keeps in-frame clones, though not all of them. The sample includes 65,000 to 90,000 clones, approximately 90% of them seen just once. Sequencing used peripheral blood, obtained 28 days after the second AZD1222 dose. These TCRs come from an adult who received the AZD1222 COVID-19 vaccine. The CDR3 runs from the conserved cysteine through the conserved F or W.

V: TRBV4-3; CDR3: CASSQDRGANYGYTF
V: TRBV7-2; CDR3: CASSPQEGTIHF
V: TRBV29-1; CDR3: CSVEDIKGALYGYTF
V: TRBV6-5; CDR3: CASSLSGPYNQPQHF
V: TRBV28; CDR3: CASSLSNYGYTF
V: TRBV19; CDR3: CASSQPGGRVVQPQHF
V: TRBV5-1; CDR3: CASSITGVEESYTF
V: TRBV14; CDR3: CASRSGQTGELFF
V: TRBV7-8; CDR3: CASSLGGDGYTF
V: TRBV7-9; CDR3: CASTNGQQRHYGYTF
V: TRBV2; CDR3: CASGGGTYSYEQYF
V: TRBV19; CDR3: CASSIYSGNEKLFF
V: TRBV30; CDR3: CAWTRLAGTGELFF
V: TRBV6-5; CDR3: CASSQGGGYTF
V: TRBV29-1; CDR3: CSVGAGVGTEAFF
V: TRBV30; CDR3: CAWSAGVTNSPLHF
V: TRBV6-6; CDR3: CASSYFNTGGNYGYTF
V: TRBV7-9; CDR3: CASTPPGVRNTEAFF
V: TRBV18; CDR3: CASSPPAGRAEAFF
V: TRBV7-3; CDR3: CASSSGRDRVQLYGYTF
V: TRBV7-9; CDR3: CASSFHGSGRGEQFF
V: TRBV13; CDR3: CASSLSYGGGETQYF